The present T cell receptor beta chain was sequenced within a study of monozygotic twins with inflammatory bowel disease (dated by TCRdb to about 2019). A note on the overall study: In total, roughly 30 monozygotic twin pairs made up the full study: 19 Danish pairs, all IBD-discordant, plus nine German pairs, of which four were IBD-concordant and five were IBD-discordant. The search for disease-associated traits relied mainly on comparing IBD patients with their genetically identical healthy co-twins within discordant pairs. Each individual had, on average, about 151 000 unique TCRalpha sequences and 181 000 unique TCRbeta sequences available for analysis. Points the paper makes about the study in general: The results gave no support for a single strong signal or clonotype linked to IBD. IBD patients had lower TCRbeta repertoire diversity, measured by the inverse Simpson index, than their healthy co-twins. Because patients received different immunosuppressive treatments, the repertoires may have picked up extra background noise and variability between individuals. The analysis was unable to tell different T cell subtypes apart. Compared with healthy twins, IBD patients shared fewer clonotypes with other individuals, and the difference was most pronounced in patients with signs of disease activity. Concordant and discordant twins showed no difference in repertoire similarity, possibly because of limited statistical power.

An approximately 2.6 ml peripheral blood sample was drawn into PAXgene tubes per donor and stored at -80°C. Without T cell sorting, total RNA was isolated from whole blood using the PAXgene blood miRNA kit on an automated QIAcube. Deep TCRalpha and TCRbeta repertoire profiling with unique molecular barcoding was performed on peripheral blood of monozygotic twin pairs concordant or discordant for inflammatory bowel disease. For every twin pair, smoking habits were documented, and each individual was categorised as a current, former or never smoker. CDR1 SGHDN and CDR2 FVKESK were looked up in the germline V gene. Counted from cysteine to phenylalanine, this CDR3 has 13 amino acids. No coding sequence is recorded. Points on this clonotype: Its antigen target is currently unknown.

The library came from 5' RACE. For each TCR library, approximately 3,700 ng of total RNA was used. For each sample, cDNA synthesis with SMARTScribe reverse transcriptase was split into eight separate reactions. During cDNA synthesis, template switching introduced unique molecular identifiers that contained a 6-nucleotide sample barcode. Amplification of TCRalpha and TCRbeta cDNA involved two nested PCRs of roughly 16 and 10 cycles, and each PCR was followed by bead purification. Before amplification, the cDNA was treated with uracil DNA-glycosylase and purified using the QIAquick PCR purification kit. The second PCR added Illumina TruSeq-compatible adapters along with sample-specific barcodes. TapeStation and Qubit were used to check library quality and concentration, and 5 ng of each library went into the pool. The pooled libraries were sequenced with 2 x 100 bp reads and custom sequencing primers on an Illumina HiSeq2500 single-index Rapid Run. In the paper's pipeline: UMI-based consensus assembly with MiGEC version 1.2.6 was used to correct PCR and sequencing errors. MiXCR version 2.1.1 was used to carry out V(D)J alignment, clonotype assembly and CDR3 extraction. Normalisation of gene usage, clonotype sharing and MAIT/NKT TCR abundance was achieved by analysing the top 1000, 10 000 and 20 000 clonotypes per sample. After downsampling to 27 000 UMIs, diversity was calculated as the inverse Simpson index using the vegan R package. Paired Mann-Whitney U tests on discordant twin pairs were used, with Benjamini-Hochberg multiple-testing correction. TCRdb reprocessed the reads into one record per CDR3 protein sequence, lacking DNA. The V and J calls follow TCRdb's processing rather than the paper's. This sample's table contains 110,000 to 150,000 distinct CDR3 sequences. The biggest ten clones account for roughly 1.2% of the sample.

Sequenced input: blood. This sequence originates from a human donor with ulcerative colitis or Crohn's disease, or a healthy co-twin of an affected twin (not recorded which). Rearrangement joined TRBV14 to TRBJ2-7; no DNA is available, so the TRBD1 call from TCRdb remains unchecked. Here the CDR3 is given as CASSLSGSREQYF.